This TCR beta chain was sequenced during a study of STAT5B mutations in CD4+ large granular lymphocyte leukemia. V was clipped by 6 bases and J by 8 bases, with 11 bases between them. CDR3 size: 11 residues. In germline, CDR1 is SQVTM, CDR2 ANQGSEA. Sequenced by immunoSEQ multiplex PCR; TCRdb stores in-frame clones only, minus some. The profile shows tens of thousands of clones, over 65% of them singletons. The study, taken as a whole, reports: Top patient clones used TRBV06 genes more often: 8/27 versus 2/35 in controls. Less than 30% of private leukemic clonotypes occurred rarely in other patients' non-leukemic repertoires.

Regarding this clone: What it recognizes is unknown.

The receptor was derived from a human donor in good health. The sample comprised CD4+ T cells from blood buffy coats. This chain joins TRBV29-1 and TRBJ2-1, with D possibly TRBD2 on 5 matching bases. The CDR3 DNA reads TGCAGCGTCCGGGCCGGGGATGAGCAGTTCTTC. Translated: CSVRAGDEQFF.